The sequence of this T cell receptor beta chain was determined in a study of blood T cells in healthy people across ages. Study-wide results and limits: Nothing was known about donor CMV status, and this possibly confounded expanded clonotype changes. Unsorted PBMCs ruled out conclusive naive versus antigen-experienced comparison. Those diversity estimates obtained from one million T cells were thought to be underestimates.

A second about 7 to 11 cycle PCR used barcoded and J-beta primers. TCRdb reprocessed the 5' RACE reads via MiXCR and lists one record per CDR3 protein. The sample records about 1.5 million distinct CDR3 sequences, 42% being singletons. This clonotype was seen more than once but under ten times. The antigen is undetermined. In germline, CDR1 is MNHNS, CDR2 SASEGT. The CDR3 extends over 15 amino acids. The source material was blood. The TCR was taken from a woman between 18 and 29 years old in good health. The chain is built from TRBV6-1 and TRBJ2-4; D possibly uses TRBD1 or TRBD2 (6 bases each). The DNA end favors TRBJ2-7, so the J call may be wrong. The CDR3 sequence: CASSAGGGGNHEQYF. Here the CDR3 DNA reads TGTGCCAGCAGTGCCGGTGGAGGGGGTAACCACGAGCAGTACTTC.